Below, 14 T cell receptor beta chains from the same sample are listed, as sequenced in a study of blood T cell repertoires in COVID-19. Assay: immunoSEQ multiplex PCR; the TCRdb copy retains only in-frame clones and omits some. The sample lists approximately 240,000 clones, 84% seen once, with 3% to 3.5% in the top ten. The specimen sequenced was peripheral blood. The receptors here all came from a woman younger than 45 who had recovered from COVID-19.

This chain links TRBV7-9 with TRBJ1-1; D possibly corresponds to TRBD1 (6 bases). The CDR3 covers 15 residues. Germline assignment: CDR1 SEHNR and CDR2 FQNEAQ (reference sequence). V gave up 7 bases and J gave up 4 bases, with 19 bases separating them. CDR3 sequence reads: CASTPNEGRGTEAFF. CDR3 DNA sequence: TGTGCCAGCACCCCCAATGAGGGCAGGGGCACTGAAGCTTTCTTT.

DNA of the CDR3: TGTGCCAGCAGCTCTAGCGGGAGTGACGGTGAGCAGTTCTTC. Its protein is CASSSSGSDGEQFF. The rearrangement links TRBV5-4 to TRBJ2-1; 10 bases agree with TRBD2. Looked up from germline, CDR1 is SGHNT and CDR2 is YYREEE (reference sequence). V lost 3 bases and J lost 9; bases outside the gene matches: 6. This CDR3 region has 14 residues.

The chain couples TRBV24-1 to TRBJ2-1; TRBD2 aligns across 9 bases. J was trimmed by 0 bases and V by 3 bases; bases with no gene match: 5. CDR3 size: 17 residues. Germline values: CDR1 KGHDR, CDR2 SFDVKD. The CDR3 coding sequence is TGTGCCACCAGTGATCCAAATAGCGGGAGCTCCTACAATGAGCAGTTCTTC. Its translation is CATSDPNSGSSYNEQFF.

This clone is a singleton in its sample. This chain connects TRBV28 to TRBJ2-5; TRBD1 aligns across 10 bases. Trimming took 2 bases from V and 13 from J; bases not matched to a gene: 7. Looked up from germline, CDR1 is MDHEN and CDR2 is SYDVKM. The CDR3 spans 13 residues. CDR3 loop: CASSLTGTGVPYF. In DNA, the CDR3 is TGTGCCAGCAGTTTAACCGGGACAGGGGTTCCGTACTTC.

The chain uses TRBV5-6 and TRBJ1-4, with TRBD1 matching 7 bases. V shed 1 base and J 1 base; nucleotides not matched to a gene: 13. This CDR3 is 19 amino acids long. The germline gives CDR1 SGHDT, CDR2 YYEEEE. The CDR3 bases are TGTGCCAGCAGCTTGTTATTCGCGAGCAGGGGGGAAACTAATGAAAAACTGTTTTTT. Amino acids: CASSLLFASRGETNEKLFF.

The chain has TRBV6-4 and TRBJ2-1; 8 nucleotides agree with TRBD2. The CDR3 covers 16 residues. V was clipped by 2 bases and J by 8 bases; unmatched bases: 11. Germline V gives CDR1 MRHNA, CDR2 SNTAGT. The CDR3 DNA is TGTGCCAGCAGTGACGCCGGGAGGGCCGGGCTGCATGAGCAGTTCTTC. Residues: CASSDAGRAGLHEQFF.

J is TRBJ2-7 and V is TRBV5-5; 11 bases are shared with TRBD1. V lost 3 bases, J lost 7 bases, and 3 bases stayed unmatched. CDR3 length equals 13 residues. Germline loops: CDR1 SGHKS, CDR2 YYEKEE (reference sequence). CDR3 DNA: TGTGCCAGCAGCTGGGACAGGGGGTGGGAGCAGTACTTC. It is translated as CASSWDRGWEQYF.

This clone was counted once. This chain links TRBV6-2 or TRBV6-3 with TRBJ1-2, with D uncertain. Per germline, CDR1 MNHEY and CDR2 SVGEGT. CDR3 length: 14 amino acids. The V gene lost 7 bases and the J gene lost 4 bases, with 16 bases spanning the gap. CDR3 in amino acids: CASTPRSILYGYTF. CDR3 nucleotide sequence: TGTGCCAGCACCCCGCGGAGTATTCTCTATGGCTACACCTTC.

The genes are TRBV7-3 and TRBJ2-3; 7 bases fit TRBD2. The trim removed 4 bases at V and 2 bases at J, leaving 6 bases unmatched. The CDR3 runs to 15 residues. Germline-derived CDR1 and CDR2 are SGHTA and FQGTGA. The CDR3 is CASSSTGGITDTQYF. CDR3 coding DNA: TGTGCCAGCAGCTCAACGGGGGGAATCACAGATACGCAGTATTTT.

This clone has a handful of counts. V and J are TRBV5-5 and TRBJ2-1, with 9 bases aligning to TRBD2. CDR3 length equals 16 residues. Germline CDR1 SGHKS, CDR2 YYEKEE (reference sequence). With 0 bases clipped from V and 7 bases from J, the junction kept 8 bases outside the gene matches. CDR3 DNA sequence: TGTGCCAGCAGCTTGGGGCTGGCGGGAGGGCGGAATGAGCAGTTCTTC. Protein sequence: CASSLGLAGGRNEQFF.

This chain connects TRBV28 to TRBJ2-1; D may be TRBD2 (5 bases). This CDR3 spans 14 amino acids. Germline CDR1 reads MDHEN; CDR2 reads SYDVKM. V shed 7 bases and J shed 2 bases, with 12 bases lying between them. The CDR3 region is CASIESGTYNEQFF. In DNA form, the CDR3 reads TGTGCCAGCATTGAGAGCGGTACCTACAATGAGCAGTTCTTC.

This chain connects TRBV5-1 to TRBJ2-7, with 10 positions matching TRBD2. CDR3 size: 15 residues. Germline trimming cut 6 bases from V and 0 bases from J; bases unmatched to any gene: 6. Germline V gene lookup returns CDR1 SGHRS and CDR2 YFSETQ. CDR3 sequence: CASTSGTSDSYEQYF. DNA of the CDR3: TGCGCCAGCACTTCCGGGACTAGCGACTCCTACGAGCAGTACTTC.

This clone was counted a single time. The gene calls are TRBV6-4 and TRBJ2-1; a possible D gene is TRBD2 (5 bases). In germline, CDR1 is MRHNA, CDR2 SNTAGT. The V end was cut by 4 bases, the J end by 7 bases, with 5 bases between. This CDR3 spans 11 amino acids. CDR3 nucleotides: TGTGCCAGCAGTGGAGGGAATGAGCAGTTCTTC. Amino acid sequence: CASSGGNEQFF.

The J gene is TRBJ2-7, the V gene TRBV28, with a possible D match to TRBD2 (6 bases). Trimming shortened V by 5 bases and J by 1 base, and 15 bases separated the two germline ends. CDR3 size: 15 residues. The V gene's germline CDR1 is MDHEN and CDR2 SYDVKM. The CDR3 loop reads CASSRRGTVSYEQYF. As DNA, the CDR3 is TGTGCCAGCAGTCGCCGGGGGACTGTTTCCTACGAGCAGTACTTC.